This T cell receptor (beta chain) was captured in a study of blood T cell repertoires in COVID-19. Original processing notes: Estimation of nucleated cell counts relied on the amplification of reference gene primers. Clones were sequenced by immunoSEQ multiplex PCR, and TCRdb holds only the in-frame ones, with some missing. V and J calls and clone size are those listed in that table; D and trimming were worked out from the DNA. The table includes 210,000 or so clones, roughly 80% detected once. The germline V gene has CDR1 MNHEY and CDR2 SVGAGI. The CDR3 sequence is 15 residues long. The trim removed 0 bases at V and 5 bases at J, leaving 6 bases unmatched.

This chain connects TRBV6-5 to TRBJ1-2, with 7 bases fitting TRBD1. The clonotype originates from an elderly woman with acute or convalescent COVID-19. The material sequenced was peripheral blood. As DNA, the CDR3 is TGTGCCAGCAGTTACTCGACAGCCAGGGGGTATGGCTACACCTTC. It translates to CASSYSTARGYGYTF.